Following are 17 T cell receptor beta chains from one sample sequenced in a study of T cells in Graves' hyperthyroidism and ophthalmopathy. Amplified TCR beta CDR3 regions came from RNA transcripts. The HTBI primer set was used in a first-round RT-PCR of the TCR CDR3. TCRdb reprocessed the multiplex PCR reads via MiXCR and lists one record per CDR3 protein. The data show around 690,000 distinct CDR3 sequences, with less than 25% seen just once and about 35% held by the top ten. The specimen sequenced was blood. Receptor source: a man aged 25-45 years with Graves' ophthalmopathy.

This clonotype was seen a few times. V gene TRBV20-1 combines with J gene TRBJ1-1, with 7 nucleotides matching TRBD1. Germline V gene data show CDR1 as DFQATT and CDR2 as SNEGSKA (reference sequence). J gave up 5 bases and V 1 base, and 7 bases lay outside the gene matches. The CDR3 contains 14 residues. CDR3 sequence: CSARATGAWTEAFF. The CDR3 nucleotides read TGCAGTGCTAGAGCTACAGGGGCGTGGACTGAAGCTTTCTTT.

This clonotype was counted only a few times. The gene calls are TRBV20-1 and TRBJ2-4; D is uncertain. From germline, CDR1 is DFQATT and CDR2 SNEGSKA (reference sequence). CDR3 length: 13 residues. V gave up 2 bases and J gave up 1 base, with 6 bases separating them. CDR3 in DNA: TGCAGTGCTAGAACAGCCGCCAAAAACATTCAGTACTTC. Protein sequence: CSARTAAKNIQYF.

In this sample, this clonotype turned up a few times. The chain joins TRBV4-3 to TRBJ2-7; 9 nucleotides agree with TRBD2. From germline, CDR1 is LGHNA and CDR2 YSLEER. The CDR3 runs 15 residues. Trimming removed 1 base from V and 2 bases from J; junction bases left unmatched: 3. For the CDR3, the DNA is TGCGCCAGCAGCCAAGCCCCTAGCGGGACCTACGAGCAGTACTTC. Translated, it gives CASSQAPSGTYEQYF.

In its sample, this clonotype was seen a few times. DNA for the CDR3: TGTGCCAGCAGTTCCTCGGGGCTAGGAGATACGCAGTATTTT. Translated: CASSSSGLGDTQYF. The chain couples TRBV28 to TRBJ2-3; possibly TRBD1 or TRBD2 for D (5 bases each). Germline values: CDR1 MDHEN, CDR2 SYDVKM. The CDR3 has 14 amino acids. V lost 4 bases and J 5 bases, leaving 13 bases between the germline ends.

The chain recombines TRBV6-1 with TRBJ2-1, with 7 positions matching TRBD2. Germline loops: CDR1 MNHNS, CDR2 SASEGT. J lost 2 bases, V lost 11 bases, and 12 bases had no gene match. The CDR3 totals 15 residues. CDR3 nucleotide sequence: TGTGCCTGCAAACCCCCGAGCGGGGCCTACAATGAGCAGTTCTTC. This translates into CACKPPSGAYNEQFF.

This clonotype was counted many times. This CDR3 is CASSATGGLGLAGAYEQYF. The DNA of the CDR3 is TGTGCCAGCAGCGCCACAGGGGGCCTGGGACTAGCGGGAGCCTACGAGCAGTACTTC. The chain has TRBV11-2 and TRBJ2-7, with 14 nucleotides matching TRBD2. Germline-derived CDR1 and CDR2 are SGHAT and FQNNGV. With V trimmed by 5 bases and J by 2 bases, 14 bases remained unmatched. The CDR3 spans 19 residues. Complete variable domain (other parts from reference TRBV11-2 and TRBJ2-7): EAGVAQSPRYKIIEKRQSVAFWCNPISGHATLYWYQQILGQGPKLLIQFQNNGVVDDSQLPKDRFSAERLKGVDSTLKIQPAKLEDSAVYLCASSATGGLGLAGAYEQYFGPGTRLTVT.

CDR3 nucleotide sequence: TGCAGTGCAACCGGTGATGGGGCTACTAGCACAGATACGCAGTATTTT. Encoded protein: CSATGDGATSTDTQYF. The gene calls are TRBV20-1 and TRBJ2-3, with D possibly being TRBD1 (5 bases). CDR1 is DFQATT, CDR2 SNEGSKA, per germline (reference sequence). This CDR3 is built from 16 residues. V was trimmed by 6 bases and J by 0 bases, leaving 19 bases between them.

This clonotype is deemed medium-sized. The CDR3 is CASSDSFSNQPQHF. As DNA, the CDR3 is TGTGCCAGCAGTGACAGCTTTAGCAATCAGCCCCAGCATTTT. This chain connects TRBV2 to TRBJ1-5; D not certain. CDR3 length: 14 residues. Per germline, CDR1 SNHLY and CDR2 FYNNEI. V lost 3 bases and J 0 bases, leaving 6 bases between the germline ends.

This clonotype was counted ten times or more. V is TRBV30 and J is TRBJ2-7; 7 positions agree with TRBD1. CDR3 length equals 13 residues. Germline V gene data show CDR1 as GTSNPN and CDR2 as SVGIG (reference sequence). V shed 6 bases and J 3 bases; nucleotides not matched to a gene: 8. In DNA, the CDR3 is TGTGCCTGCTCAACCACAGGGGTCTACGAGCAGTACTTC. Protein sequence: CACSTTGVYEQYF.

The table lists this clonotype with a few counts. This rearrangement joins TRBV12-3 or TRBV12-4 to TRBJ2-2; 9 bases agree with TRBD1. Unmatched junction bases numbered 7, after V lost 7 bases and J lost 4 bases. CDR3 length equals 15 residues. CDR3 loop: CASTTTGGITGELFF. The CDR3 DNA is TGTGCCAGCACCACGACAGGGGGAATCACCGGGGAGCTGTTTTTT.

This clonotype was seen more than once but under ten times. V is TRBV20-1 and J is TRBJ2-5; D tentatively reads TRBD1 or TRBD2 (6 bases each). The V end lost 6 bases, the J end lost 5 bases, and 16 bases lay between the germline ends. The CDR3 is made up of 13 amino acids. Germline lookup yields CDR1 DFQATT and CDR2 SNEGSKA (reference sequence). CDR3 sequence: CSAPRGRLETQYF. In DNA form, the CDR3 reads TGCAGTGCCCCCCGGGGGCGCTTGGAGACCCAGTACTTC.

This chain uses TRBV7-2 with TRBJ1-6, with D hard to call. Germline assignment: CDR1 SGHTA and CDR2 FQGNSA. This CDR3 contains 14 residues. V dropped 4 bases and J dropped 9 bases, with 13 bases sitting between them. CDR3 loop: CASSSRITGSPLHF. CDR3 DNA: TGTGCCAGCAGCTCTCGGATAACCGGTTCACCCCTCCACTTT.

This clonotype has a handful of counts. The chain recombines TRBV19 with TRBJ1-1; a possible D gene is TRBD1 (6 bases). V dropped 4 bases and J dropped 4 bases, with 10 bases sitting between them. Germline V CDR1 and CDR2: LNHDA, SQIVND (reference sequence). This CDR3 comprises 13 residues. DNA of the CDR3: TGTGCCAGTAGTACACAGGGTGTCACTGAAGCTTTCTTT. It translates to CASSTQGVTEAFF.

Details on this clonotype: A junction end diverges from the germline sequence, so it may reflect a read error. CDR3 sequence reads: CAGSQDYGRAYEQYF. The DNA for the CDR3 is TGTGCCGGCAGCCAAGATTACGGGAGGGCTTACGAGCAGTACTTC. V usage is TRBV3-1 and J usage is TRBJ2-7, with 8 bases lining up with TRBD2. The CDR3 covers 15 residues. Germline V gives CDR1 LGHDT, CDR2 YNNKEL (reference sequence).

This clonotype was picked up a small number of times. V gene TRBV4-1 combines with J gene TRBJ1-1; D remains ambiguous. The CDR3 has 17 amino acids. V was clipped by 6 bases and J by 1 base, with 21 bases between them. Per germline, CDR1 MGHRA and CDR2 YSYEKL. The CDR3 DNA reads TGCGCCAGCAGGCTTGGCCCCCACGGGCGGCAGAACACTGAAGCTTTCTTT. As protein: CASRLGPHGRQNTEAFF.

This clonotype showed up many times. This chain joins TRBV3-1 and TRBJ2-7, with D possibly matching TRBD1 (5 bases). Germline V gives CDR1 LGHDT, CDR2 YNNKEL (reference sequence). The CDR3 spans 14 residues. Trimming removed 1 base at V and 2 bases at J, with 9 bases between. The CDR3 protein is CASSQGGVAYEQYF. As DNA, the CDR3 is TGTGCCAGCAGCCAAGGGGGCGTCGCCTACGAGCAGTACTTC.

As to this clonotype: An end of the junction does not agree with germline; a read error may underlie this. V usage is TRBV11-2 and J usage is TRBJ1-2; no firm D call. Per germline, CDR1 SGHAT and CDR2 FQNNGV. This CDR3 contains 11 residues. In nucleotides, the CDR3 is TGTGCCAGCAGCTCGTCGTGGCCGATCGCCTTC. Its protein product is CASSSSWPIAF.